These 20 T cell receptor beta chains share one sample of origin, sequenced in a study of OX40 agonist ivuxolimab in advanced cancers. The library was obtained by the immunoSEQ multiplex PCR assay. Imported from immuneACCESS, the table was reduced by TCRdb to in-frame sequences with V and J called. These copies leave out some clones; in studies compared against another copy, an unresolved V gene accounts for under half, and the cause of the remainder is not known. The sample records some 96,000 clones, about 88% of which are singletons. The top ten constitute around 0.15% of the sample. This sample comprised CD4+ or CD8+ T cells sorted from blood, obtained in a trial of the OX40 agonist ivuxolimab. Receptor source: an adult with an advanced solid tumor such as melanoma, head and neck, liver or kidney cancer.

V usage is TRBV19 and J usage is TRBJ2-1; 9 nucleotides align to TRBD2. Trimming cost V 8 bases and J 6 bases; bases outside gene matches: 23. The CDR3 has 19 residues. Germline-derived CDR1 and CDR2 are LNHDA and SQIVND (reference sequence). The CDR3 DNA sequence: TGTGCCAGTGCCAACCCTCCGAGGACTAGCGCCCCGAGGGGCAATGAGCAGTTCTTC. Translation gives CASANPPRTSAPRGNEQFF. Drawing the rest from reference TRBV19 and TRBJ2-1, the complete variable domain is DGGITQSPKYLFRKEGQNVTLSCEQNLNHDAMYWYRQDPGQGLRLIYYSQIVNDFQKGDIAEGYSVSREKKESFPLTVTSAQKNPTAFYLCASANPPRTSAPRGNEQFFGPGTRLTVL.

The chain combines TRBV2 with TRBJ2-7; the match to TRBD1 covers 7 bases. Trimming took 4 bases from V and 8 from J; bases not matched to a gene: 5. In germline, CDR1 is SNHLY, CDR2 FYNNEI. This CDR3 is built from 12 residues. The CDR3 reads CASSVGQAQQYF. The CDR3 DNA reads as TGTGCCAGCAGTGTCGGACAGGCCCAGCAGTACTTC.

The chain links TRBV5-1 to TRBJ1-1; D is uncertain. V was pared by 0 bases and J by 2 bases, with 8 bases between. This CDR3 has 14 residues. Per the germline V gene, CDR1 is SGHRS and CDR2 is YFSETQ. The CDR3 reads CASSLAGPNTEAFF. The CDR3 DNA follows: TGCGCCAGCAGCTTGGCCGGCCCTAACACTGAAGCTTTCTTT. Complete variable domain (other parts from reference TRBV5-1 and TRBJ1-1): KAGVTQTPRYLIKTRGQQVTLSCSPISGHRSVSWYQQTPGQGLQFLFEYFSETQRNKGNFPGRFSGRQFSNSRSEMNVSTLELGDSALYLCASSLAGPNTEAFFGQGTRLTVV.

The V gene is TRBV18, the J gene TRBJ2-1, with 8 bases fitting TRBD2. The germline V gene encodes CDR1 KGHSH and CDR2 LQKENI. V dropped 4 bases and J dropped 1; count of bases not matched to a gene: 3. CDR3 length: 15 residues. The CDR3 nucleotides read TGTGCCAGCTCACTGAGCGGGAGTTCCTACAATGAGCAGTTCTTC. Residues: CASSLSGSSYNEQFF.

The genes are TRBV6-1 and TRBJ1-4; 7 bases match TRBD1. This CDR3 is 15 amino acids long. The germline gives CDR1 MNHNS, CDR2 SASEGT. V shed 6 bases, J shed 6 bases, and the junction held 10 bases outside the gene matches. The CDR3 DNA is TGTGCCAGCAGCGATTCCGGGACAGCATATGAAAAACTGTTTTTT. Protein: CASSDSGTAYEKLFF.

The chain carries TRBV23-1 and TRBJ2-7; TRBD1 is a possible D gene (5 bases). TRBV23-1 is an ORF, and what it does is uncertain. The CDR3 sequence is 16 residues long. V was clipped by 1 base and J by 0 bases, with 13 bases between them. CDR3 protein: CASSQCSLTDSYEQYF. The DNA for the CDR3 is TGCGCCAGCAGTCAATGTAGTTTGACAGACTCCTACGAGCAGTACTTC.

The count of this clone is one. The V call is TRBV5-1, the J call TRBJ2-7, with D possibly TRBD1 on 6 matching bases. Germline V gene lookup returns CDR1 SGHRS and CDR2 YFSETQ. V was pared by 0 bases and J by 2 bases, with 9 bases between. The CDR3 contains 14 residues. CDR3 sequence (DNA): TGCGCCAGCAGCTTGGCGGACAGTACCTACGAGCAGTACTTC. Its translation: CASSLADSTYEQYF.

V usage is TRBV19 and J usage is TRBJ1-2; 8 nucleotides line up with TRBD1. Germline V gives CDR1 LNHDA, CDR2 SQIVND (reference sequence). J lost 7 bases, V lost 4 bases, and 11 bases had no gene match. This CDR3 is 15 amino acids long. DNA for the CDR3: TGTGCCAGTAGTACCAACAGGGGGGATTGGAGTGGCTACACCTTC. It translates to CASSTNRGDWSGYTF.

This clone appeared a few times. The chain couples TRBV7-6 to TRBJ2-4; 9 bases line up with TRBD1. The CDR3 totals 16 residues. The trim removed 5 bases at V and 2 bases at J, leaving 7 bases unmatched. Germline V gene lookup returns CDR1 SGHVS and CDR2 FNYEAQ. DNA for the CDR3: TGTGCCAGCAGCCCAGCCGGGACAGGGACCAAAAACATTCAGTACTTC. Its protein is CASSPAGTGTKNIQYF. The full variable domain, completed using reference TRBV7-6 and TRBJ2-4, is GAGVSQSPRYKVTKRGQDVALRCDPISGHVSLYWYRQALGQGPEFLTYFNYEAQQDKSGLPNDRFSAERPEGSISTLTIQRTEQRDSAMYRCASSPAGTGTKNIQYFGAGTRLSVL.

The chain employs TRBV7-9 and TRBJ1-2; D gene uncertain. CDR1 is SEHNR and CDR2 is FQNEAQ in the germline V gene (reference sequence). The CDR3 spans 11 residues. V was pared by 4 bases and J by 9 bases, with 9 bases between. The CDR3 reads CASSSRISYTF. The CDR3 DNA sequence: TGTGCCAGCAGCTCGAGGATCAGCTACACCTTC. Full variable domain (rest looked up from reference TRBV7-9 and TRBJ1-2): DTGVSQNPRHKITKRGQNVTFRCDPISEHNRLYWYRQTLGQGPEFLTYFQNEAQLEKSRLLSDRFSAERPKGSFSTLEIQRTEQGDSAMYLCASSSRISYTFGSGTRLTVV.

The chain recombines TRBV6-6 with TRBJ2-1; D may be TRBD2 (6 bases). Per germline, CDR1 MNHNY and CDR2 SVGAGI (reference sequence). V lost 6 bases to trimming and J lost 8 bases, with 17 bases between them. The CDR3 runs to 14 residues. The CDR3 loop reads CASSGRSGHHEQFF. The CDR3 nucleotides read TGTGCCAGCAGCGGGAGATCAGGTCACCATGAGCAGTTCTTC.

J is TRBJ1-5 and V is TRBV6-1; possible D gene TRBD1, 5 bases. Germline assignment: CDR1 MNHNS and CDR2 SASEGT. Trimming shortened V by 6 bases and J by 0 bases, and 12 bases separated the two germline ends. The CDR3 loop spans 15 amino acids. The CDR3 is CASRSDRNSNQPQHF. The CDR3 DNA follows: TGTGCCAGCAGATCCGACAGAAATAGCAATCAGCCCCAGCATTTT.

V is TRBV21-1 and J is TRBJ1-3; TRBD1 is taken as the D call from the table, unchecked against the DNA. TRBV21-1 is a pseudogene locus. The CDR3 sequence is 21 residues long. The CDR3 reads CASSKGFPTPDTISSGNTIYF. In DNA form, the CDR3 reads TGTGCCAGCAGCAAAGGATTCCCCACGCCTGACACAATAAGCTCTGGAAACACCATATATTTT.

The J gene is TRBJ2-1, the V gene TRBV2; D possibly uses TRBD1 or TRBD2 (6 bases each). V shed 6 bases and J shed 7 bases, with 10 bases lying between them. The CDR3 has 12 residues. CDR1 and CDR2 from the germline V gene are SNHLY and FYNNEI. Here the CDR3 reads CASSGGGNEQFF. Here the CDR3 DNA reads TGTGCCAGCAGCGGAGGGGGGAATGAGCAGTTCTTC.

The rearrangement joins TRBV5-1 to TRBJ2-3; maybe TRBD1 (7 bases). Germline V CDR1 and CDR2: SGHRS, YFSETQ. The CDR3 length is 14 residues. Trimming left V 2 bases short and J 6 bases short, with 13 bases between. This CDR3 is CASSLTGAGDTQYF. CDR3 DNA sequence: TGCGCCAGCAGCTTAACAGGGGCGGGGGATACGCAGTATTTT.

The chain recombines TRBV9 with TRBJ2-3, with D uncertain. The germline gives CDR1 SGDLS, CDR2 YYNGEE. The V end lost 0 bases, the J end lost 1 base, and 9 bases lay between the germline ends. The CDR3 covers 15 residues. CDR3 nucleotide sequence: TGTGCCAGCAGCGTAGATAGGAGAGGCACAGATACGCAGTATTTT. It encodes CASSVDRRGTDTQYF.

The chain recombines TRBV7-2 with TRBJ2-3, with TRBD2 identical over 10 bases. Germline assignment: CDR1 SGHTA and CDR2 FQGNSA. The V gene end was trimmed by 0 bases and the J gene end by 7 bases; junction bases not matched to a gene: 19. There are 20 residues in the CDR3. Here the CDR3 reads CASSLAYAGTASGSVNTQYF. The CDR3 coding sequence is TGTGCCAGCAGCTTAGCCTATGCCGGGACAGCTAGCGGGAGCGTAAATACGCAGTATTTT.

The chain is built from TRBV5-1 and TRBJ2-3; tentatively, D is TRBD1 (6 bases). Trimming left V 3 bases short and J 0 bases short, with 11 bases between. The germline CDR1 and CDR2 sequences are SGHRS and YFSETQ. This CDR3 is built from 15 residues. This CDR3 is CASSSTGRSTDTQYF. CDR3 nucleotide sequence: TGCGCCAGCAGCTCTACAGGGCGGAGCACAGATACGCAGTATTTT.

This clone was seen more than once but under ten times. For the CDR3, the DNA is TGTGCCAGCAGCGCGGGACAGGTCGCGTCCCTCCACTTT. This codes for CASSAGQVASLHF. This chain joins TRBV5-4 and TRBJ1-6; 8 bases align to TRBD1. The V gene end was trimmed by 4 bases and the J gene end by 14 bases; junction bases not matched to a gene: 8. CDR3 length equals 13 residues. Germline V gene sequence: CDR1 SGHNT, CDR2 YYREEE (reference sequence).

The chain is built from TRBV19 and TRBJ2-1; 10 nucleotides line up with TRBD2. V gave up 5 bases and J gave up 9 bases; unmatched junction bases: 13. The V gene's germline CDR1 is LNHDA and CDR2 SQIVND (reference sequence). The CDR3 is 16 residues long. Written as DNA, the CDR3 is TGTGCCAGTAGTTCTAGCGGGAGATCTATATTGGGTGAGCAGTTCTTC. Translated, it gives CASSSSGRSILGEQFF.